A single sample gave rise to the 21 T cell receptor beta chains below, sequenced in a study of T-cell reconstitution after alpha-beta-depleted transplantation in children. Preparing the TCRbeta library involved the use of unique molecular identifiers. One entry per CDR3 protein, called by TCRdb with MiXCR from the PCR reads. The table records 700,000 to 950,000 distinct CDR3 sequences, less than 20% of them present only once. The sequencing here drew on PBMCs, mostly from graft donor cells, taken 360 days after TCRalphabeta/CD19-depleted stem cell transplant. Source of these receptors: a male patient between 5 and 17 years old who had a stem cell transplant for acute lymphoblastic leukemia, so the T cells may come from the graft donor.

This clonotype came up a few times. This chain uses TRBV20-1 with TRBJ2-5, with D perhaps TRBD1 or TRBD2 (5 bases each). Germline V gene sequence: CDR1 DFQATT, CDR2 SNEGSKA (reference sequence). The ends were cut back, 5 bases at V and 9 bases at J, with 10 bases in the middle. CDR3 length: 10 amino acids. CDR3 DNA sequence: TGCAGTGCTGTAGGGACGGCCCAGTACTTC. This encodes CSAVGTAQYF.

This clonotype was recorded at least ten times. The chain has TRBV7-3 and TRBJ2-1, with 8 bases aligning to TRBD2. CDR3 length: 15 residues. Trimming at V came to 1 base and at J to 4 bases, leaving 3 bases not matched to a gene. Germline V CDR1 and CDR2: SGHTA, FQGTGA. The CDR3 here is CASSLILAGYNEQFF. The CDR3 DNA reads as TGTGCCAGCAGCTTAATTCTAGCGGGTTACAATGAGCAGTTCTTC.

This clonotype was detected only a few times. This chain uses TRBV5-1 with TRBJ2-7, with D unclear. The germline V and J ends were trimmed by 0 bases and 5 bases, with 9 bases remaining between them. The CDR3 contains 13 residues. Germline loops: CDR1 SGHRS, CDR2 YFSETQ. The chain's CDR3 is CASSLAPWDEQYF. The CDR3 coding sequence is TGCGCCAGCAGCTTGGCCCCCTGGGACGAGCAGTACTTC.

J is TRBJ2-5 and V is TRBV12-3 or TRBV12-4; weak D call: TRBD1 (6 bases). This CDR3 contains 15 residues. Trimming took off 3 bases at V and 2 bases at J, with 13 bases between the two ends. The CDR3 protein is CASSFVGQLQETQYF. CDR3 DNA sequence: TGTGCCAGCAGTTTCGTCGGACAGCTACAAGAGACCCAGTACTTC.

This clonotype was counted ten times or more. This chain joins TRBV7-9 and TRBJ2-7; D not certain. Looked up from germline, CDR1 is SEHNR and CDR2 is FQNEAQ (reference sequence). V gave up 2 bases and J gave up 6 bases, with 11 bases separating them. The CDR3 has 13 residues. The CDR3 DNA is TGTGCCAGCAGCTTATCTGGGGAAGGCGAGCAGTACTTC. This codes for CASSLSGEGEQYF. Combining the CDR3 with reference TRBV7-9 and TRBJ2-7 gives the whole variable domain DTGVSQNPRHKITKRGQNVTFRCDPISEHNRLYWYRQTLGQGPEFLTYFQNEAQLEKSRLLSDRFSAERPKGSFSTLEIQRTEQGDSAMYLCASSLSGEGEQYFGPGTRLTVT.

This clonotype was seen repeatedly, ten times or more. The chain has TRBV7-9 and TRBJ2-7, with no clear D. Trimming removed 6 bases from V and 3 bases from J, with 9 bases in between. Germline lookup yields CDR1 SEHNR and CDR2 FQNEAQ (reference sequence). The CDR3 sequence is 12 residues long. The chain's CDR3 is CASSLYGYEQYF. DNA for the CDR3: TGTGCCAGCAGTTTGTACGGCTACGAGCAGTACTTC.

This clonotype occurred many times. This sequence joins TRBV5-1 and TRBJ1-1; D gene ambiguous. With 4 bases removed from V and 2 bases from J, the gap between germline ends came to 12 bases. The germline V gene encodes CDR1 SGHRS and CDR2 YFSETQ. This CDR3 has 14 amino acids. The CDR3: CASSSPAGNTEAFF. In DNA form, the CDR3 reads TGCGCCAGCAGCAGTCCGGCAGGTAACACTGAAGCTTTCTTT.

This chain uses TRBV10-3 with TRBJ2-7; tentatively, D is TRBD1 or TRBD2 (5 bases each). Trimming removed 10 bases from V and 0 bases from J, with 10 bases in between. The CDR3 extends over 12 amino acids. Germline assignment: CDR1 ENHRY and CDR2 SYGVKD. CDR3 residues: CATLGTSYEQYF. The DNA for the CDR3 is TGTGCCACCCTAGGGACCTCCTACGAGCAGTACTTC.

The chain uses TRBV5-1 and TRBJ2-5, with TRBD1 matching 8 bases. CDR1 SGHRS and CDR2 YFSETQ come from the germline V gene. This CDR3 has 16 amino acids. V was pared by 6 bases and J by 4 bases, with 14 bases of the junction left unmatched. The CDR3 nucleotides are TGCGCCAGCACCAGGGGGCGCGTATACCCAGGAGAGACCCAGTACTTC. Encoded protein: CASTRGRVYPGETQYF.

This rearrangement joins TRBV5-6 to TRBJ2-7; D gene ambiguous. Trimming left V 4 bases short and J 3 bases short, with 20 bases between. The CDR3 is 16 amino acids. Germline CDR1 is SGHDT and CDR2 is YYEEEE. The CDR3, as DNA: TGTGCCAGCAGCCACCGACGGTCCAATCCCCTCTACGAGCAGTACTTC. Translating gives CASSHRRSNPLYEQYF. Together with reference TRBV5-6 and TRBJ2-7, the CDR3 gives the full variable domain: DAGVTQSPTHLIKTRGQQVTLRCSPKSGHDTVSWYQQALGQGPQFIFQYYEEEERQRGNFPDRFSGHQFPNYSSELNVNALLLGDSALYLCASSHRRSNPLYEQYFGPGTRLTVT.

This chain joins TRBV7-6 and TRBJ2-7; the D gene is possibly TRBD1 (6 bases). The V and J ends lost 5 bases and 2 bases respectively, with 16 bases between them. Germline CDR1 is SGHVS and CDR2 is FNYEAQ. CDR3 length equals 15 residues. This CDR3 reads CASSQLAGAPYEQYF. DNA of the CDR3: TGTGCCAGCAGCCAGCTAGCAGGGGCCCCCTACGAGCAGTACTTC.

In this sample, this clonotype turned up a few times. In DNA form, the CDR3 reads TGTGCCAGCAGCTTAGAGCGGGACAATGAGCAGTTCTTC. Protein: CASSLERDNEQFF. The chain employs TRBV7-2 and TRBJ2-1; possible D gene TRBD2, 6 bases. Trimming took 1 base from V and 5 from J, leaving 6 bases between them. The V gene's germline CDR1 is SGHTA and CDR2 FQGNSA. The CDR3 loop spans 13 amino acids.

This clonotype was observed a few times. The chain carries TRBV5-1 and TRBJ2-1; 9 bases align to TRBD2. Germline CDR1 and CDR2: SGHRS and YFSETQ. The CDR3 is 17 residues long. V lost 0 bases and J lost 0; bases outside the gene matches: 4. The CDR3 nucleotides read TGCGCCAGCAGCTTGGGGCTAGCGGGACCCTCCTACAATGAGCAGTTCTTC. This gives the protein CASSLGLAGPSYNEQFF. Full variable domain (rest looked up from reference TRBV5-1 and TRBJ2-1): KAGVTQTPRYLIKTRGQQVTLSCSPISGHRSVSWYQQTPGQGLQFLFEYFSETQRNKGNFPGRFSGRQFSNSRSEMNVSTLELGDSALYLCASSLGLAGPSYNEQFFGPGTRLTVL.

The V gene is TRBV20-1, the J gene TRBJ2-1, with D possibly being TRBD1 (6 bases). The V gene's germline CDR1 is DFQATT and CDR2 SNEGSKA (reference sequence). The CDR3 has 17 residues. The ends were cut back, 6 bases at V and 2 bases at J, with 23 bases in the middle. Written as DNA, the CDR3 is TGCAGTGCCCCCTTGCCCACACAGGGCCGCGCCTACAATGAGCAGTTCTTC. This translates into CSAPLPTQGRAYNEQFF.

In its sample, this clonotype was seen a few times. The chain combines TRBV20-1 with TRBJ2-7, with 11 bases fitting TRBD1. The CDR3 extends over 14 amino acids. V gave up 4 bases and J gave up 5 bases; unmatched junction bases: 7. In germline, CDR1 is DFQATT, CDR2 SNEGSKA (reference sequence). CDR3 DNA sequence: TGCAGTGCTACCCGGACAGGGGGCATGGACGAGCAGTACTTC. Its protein product is CSATRTGGMDEQYF.

This sequence joins TRBV12-3 or TRBV12-4 and TRBJ2-7; no reliable D call. The V gene lost 6 bases and the J gene lost 0 bases, with 9 bases spanning the gap. The CDR3 loop spans 13 amino acids. The CDR3 sequence is CASSQGNSYEQYF. The CDR3 nucleotides read TGTGCCAGCAGCCAAGGGAACTCCTACGAGCAGTACTTC.

This clonotype was seen a handful of times. The chain links TRBV12-3 or TRBV12-4 to TRBJ2-1; maybe TRBD1 (6 bases). The CDR3 consists of 14 residues. V gave up 1 base and J gave up 6 bases, with 10 bases separating them. CDR3 nucleotides: TGTGCCAGCAGTTTAGTCCGCAGGGGCAATGAGCAGTTCTTC. Protein: CASSLVRRGNEQFF.

The chain links TRBV20-1 to TRBJ1-1, with D unclear. The ends were cut back, 5 bases at V and 4 bases at J, with 23 bases in the middle. Germline V CDR1 and CDR2: DFQATT, SNEGSKA (reference sequence). This CDR3 spans 16 amino acids. For the CDR3, the DNA is TGCAGTGCTGGGCCCCATTTACAGCGTCTTGCCACTGAAGCTTTCTTT. Its protein is CSAGPHLQRLATEAFF.

The chain joins TRBV15 to TRBJ2-5, with 12 bases matching TRBD2. Germline V gene sequence: CDR1 LNHNV, CDR2 YYDKDF (reference sequence). This CDR3 spans 16 amino acids. J was trimmed by 4 bases and V by 0 bases; bases with no gene match: 3. CDR3 sequence (DNA): TGTGCCACCAGCAGAGAATGGGGACTAGCGGGAGAGACCCAGTACTTC. Translating it yields CATSREWGLAGETQYF. The variable domain in full, with the rest retrieved from reference TRBV15 and TRBJ2-5, is DAMVIQNPRYQVTQFGKPVTLSCSQTLNHNVMYWYQQKSSQAPKLLFHYYDKDFNNEADTPDNFQSRRPNTSFCFLDIRSPGLGDTAMYLCATSREWGLAGETQYFGPGTRLLVL.

This clonotype has just a few counts. This chain links TRBV29-1 with TRBJ2-7, with TRBD1 as a possible D gene (5 bases). The V gene lost 7 bases and the J gene lost 3 bases, with 16 bases spanning the gap. Germline V gives CDR1 SQVTM, CDR2 ANQGSEA. The CDR3 has 13 amino acids. CDR3 sequence: CSARIGALYEQYF. The DNA for the CDR3 is TGCAGCGCCCGGATAGGGGCCCTCTACGAGCAGTACTTC.

This chain connects TRBV27 to TRBJ2-1; D might be TRBD1 (6 bases). This CDR3 contains 14 residues. CDR1 is MNHEY, CDR2 SMNVEV, per germline (reference sequence). Between the trimmed V and J ends, which lost 6 bases and 4 bases, there was a span of 13 bases. The CDR3 here is CASSLLQGYNEQFF. CDR3 coding DNA: TGTGCCAGCAGCCTACTACAGGGATACAATGAGCAGTTCTTC.